The T cell receptor beta chain described here comes from a study of PD-1 blockade in classical Hodgkin lymphoma. Looking at the study overall: It was nivolumab at 3 mg/kg, given intravenously every 2 weeks, that patients received.

Notes on this clone: Its cognate antigen is unknown.

Study outcomes and limitations: Newly diagnosed patients were reported to exhibit reduced baseline TCR diversity relative to healthy donors. The CD4+ diversity rise by C4D1 was clearest in complete responders.

Clones were read by immunoSEQ multiplex PCR, and TCRdb kept only the in-frame ones, dropping some. The table shows just over 9,500 clones, with roughly four fifths occurring only once. Described time point: cycle 4 day 1 (C4D1), after about 6 weeks of nivolumab. All trial patients relapsed after autologous stem cell transplantation. Using magnetic negative selection, the CD4+ T cells were separated out of thawed PBMCs. The study recorded best responses of complete response, partial response or progressive disease. This clonotype originated in a human donor with classical Hodgkin lymphoma. Here the sequenced sample was CD4+ T cells from blood, taken before the fourth cycle of nivolumab.

The CDR3 sequence is CASSPGTAGRNQPQHF. The CDR3 coding sequence is TGTGCCAGCTCTCCCGGGACAGCGGGACGGAATCAGCCCCAGCATTTT. V is TRBV18 and J is TRBJ1-5; the match to TRBD1 covers 7 bases. The V segment lost 6 bases and the J segment 4 bases; nucleotides outside the gene matches: 12. The CDR3 consists of 16 residues. The germline V gene encodes CDR1 KGHSH and CDR2 LQKENI.